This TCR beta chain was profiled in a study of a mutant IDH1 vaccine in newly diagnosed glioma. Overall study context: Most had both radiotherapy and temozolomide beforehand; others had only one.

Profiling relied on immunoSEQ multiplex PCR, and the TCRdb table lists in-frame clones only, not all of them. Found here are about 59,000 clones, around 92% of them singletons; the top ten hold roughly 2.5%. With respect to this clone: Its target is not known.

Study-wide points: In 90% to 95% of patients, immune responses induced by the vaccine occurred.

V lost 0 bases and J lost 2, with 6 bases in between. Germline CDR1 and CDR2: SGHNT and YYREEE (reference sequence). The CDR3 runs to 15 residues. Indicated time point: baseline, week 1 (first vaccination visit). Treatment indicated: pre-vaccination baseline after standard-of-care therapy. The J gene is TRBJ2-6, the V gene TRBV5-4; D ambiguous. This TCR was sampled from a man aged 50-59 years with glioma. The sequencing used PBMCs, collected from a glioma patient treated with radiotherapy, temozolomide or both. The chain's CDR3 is CASSLAGPGANVLTF. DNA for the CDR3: TGTGCCAGCAGCTTGGCCGGGCCTGGGGCCAACGTCCTGACTTTC.